The source of this TCR beta chain is a study of glioma-infiltrating T cells. With regard to this clonotype: Its antigen is undetermined. The junction differs from germline at one of its ends, possibly a read error.

Germline V gene data show CDR1 as DFQATT and CDR2 as SNEGSKA (reference sequence). The CDR3 spans 16 residues. Regarding the study as a whole: A blood CDR3 motif signature was depleted in highly divergent patients.

The iRepertoire nested amplicon-rescue multiplex PCR amplified TCR alpha and beta CDR3s from RNA. MiXCR, run by TCRdb on the multiplex PCR reads, gives a single entry per CDR3 protein. The data show 300,000 to 450,000 distinct CDR3 sequences, less than 50% seen once. This TCR was sampled from a human donor with low-grade glioma or glioblastoma, undergoing nonglioma brain surgery, or in good health (not recorded which). What was sequenced was glioma tissue, nonneoplastic brain tissue, or PBMCs (not recorded which). The V and J genes are TRBV20-1 and TRBJ2-1; 10 bases fit TRBD2. CDR3 region: CSVRTSGPSSYNGQFF. In DNA form, the CDR3 reads TGCAGTGTCCGGACTAGCGGTCCGAGCTCCTACAATGGGCAGTTCTTC.